The rows below give T cell receptor beta chains drawn from one sample of a study of identical twins. TCRdb passed the 5' RACE reads through MiXCR, listing each CDR3 protein once. The table records 260,000 or so distinct CDR3 sequences, around 7.6% of them present only once. These records were also assigned to another study, of yellow fever vaccine responses in identical twins.

Sequenced material: CD8+ T cells sorted from blood. The receptors stem from a woman younger than 35 in good health. Both conserved end residues are part of each CDR3. The order of the fields is D gene, clone size, J gene, V gene, CDR3 DNA, CDR3 protein. The D gene is left open where the match is weak. The size of a clone is reported for some rows only, either as once, few or many, or as a class for expanded clones.

d_call: -; clone_size: once; j_call: TRBJ2-5; v_call: TRBV6-5; cdr3_nt: TGTGCCAGCAGTTATGGCCTAGGGGAGACCCAGTACTTC; cdr3_aa: CASSYGLGETQYF
d_call: TRBD2; clone_size: -; j_call: TRBJ2-5; v_call: TRBV2; cdr3_nt: TGTGCCAGCAGTACGCTTGGACTAGCGGGCGAAGAGACCCAGTACTTC; cdr3_aa: CASSTLGLAGEETQYF
d_call: -; clone_size: many; j_call: TRBJ2-3; v_call: TRBV12-3/TRBV12-4; cdr3_nt: TGTGCCAGCAATCCCCCTGGGGGAGATACGCAGTATTTT; cdr3_aa: CASNPPGGDTQYF
d_call: TRBD2; clone_size: -; j_call: TRBJ2-1; v_call: TRBV7-3; cdr3_nt: TGTGCCAGCAGCTCATATGGACTAGCGGACTACAATGAGCAGTTCTTC; cdr3_aa: CASSSYGLADYNEQFF
d_call: -; clone_size: -; j_call: TRBJ1-1; v_call: TRBV9; cdr3_nt: TGTGCCAGCAGCGTAGTGGCGTTGGGGAACACTGAAGCTTTCTTT; cdr3_aa: CASSVVALGNTEAFF
d_call: -; clone_size: -; j_call: TRBJ2-1; v_call: TRBV29-1; cdr3_nt: TGCAGCGTTGAACAAGAGTACAATGAGCAGTTCTTC; cdr3_aa: CSVEQEYNEQFF
d_call: TRBD2; clone_size: few; j_call: TRBJ2-3; v_call: TRBV6-5; cdr3_nt: TGTGCCAGCAGTTCCCGACTAGCGGGCACAGATACGCAGTATTTT; cdr3_aa: CASSSRLAGTDTQYF
d_call: -; clone_size: -; j_call: TRBJ2-1; v_call: TRBV29-1; cdr3_nt: TGCAGCGTTGCAGGGGCCCAATCTCCTGTTTATTACAATGAGCAGTTCTTC; cdr3_aa: CSVAGAQSPVYYNEQFF
d_call: -; clone_size: many; j_call: TRBJ1-1; v_call: TRBV27; cdr3_nt: TGTGCCAGCAGTTTACGGGGGGCAGGGGACACTGAAGCTTTCTTT; cdr3_aa: CASSLRGAGDTEAFF
d_call: -; clone_size: few; j_call: TRBJ2-2; v_call: TRBV24-1; cdr3_nt: TGTGCCACCAGTGATTCCGGAGAGATCGGGGAGCTGTTTTTT; cdr3_aa: CATSDSGEIGELFF
d_call: -; clone_size: many; j_call: TRBJ2-3; v_call: TRBV29-1; cdr3_nt: TGCAGCGTTGAAGACAGTAGGAGCACAGATACGCAGTATTTT; cdr3_aa: CSVEDSRSTDTQYF
d_call: TRBD1; clone_size: -; j_call: TRBJ2-1; v_call: TRBV11-2; cdr3_nt: TGTGCCAGCAGCACACACAGGGGGCGGGACAATGAGCAGTTCTTC; cdr3_aa: CASSTHRGRDNEQFF
d_call: TRBD1; clone_size: -; j_call: TRBJ1-5; v_call: TRBV7-7; cdr3_nt: TGTGCCAGCAGCGTCCAGGGGGCGCACGGGAATCAGCCCCAGCATTTT; cdr3_aa: CASSVQGAHGNQPQHF
d_call: -; clone_size: -; j_call: TRBJ2-7; v_call: TRBV10-3; cdr3_nt: TGTGCCATCAGCGGGCTAGGGCTCTACTCCTACGAGCAGTACTTC; cdr3_aa: CAISGLGLYSYEQYF
d_call: TRBD2; clone_size: -; j_call: TRBJ2-7; v_call: TRBV27; cdr3_nt: TGTGCCAGCAGTTTCCTAGCGGGACGCGAGCAGTACTTC; cdr3_aa: CASSFLAGREQYF
d_call: -; clone_size: few; j_call: TRBJ2-5; v_call: TRBV6-1; cdr3_nt: TGTGCCAGCAGTGAGGACTTAGCGATCCAGTACTTC; cdr3_aa: CASSEDLAIQYF
d_call: TRBD2; clone_size: many; j_call: TRBJ2-1; v_call: TRBV6-4; cdr3_nt: TGTGCCAGCAGCGAGAGCGGGAGTAACCACAATGAGCAGTTCTTC; cdr3_aa: CASSESGSNHNEQFF
d_call: TRBD2; clone_size: many; j_call: TRBJ2-2; v_call: TRBV3-1; cdr3_nt: TGTGCCAGCAGCCAAGAATGGGGGGGTCTTAACACCGGGGAGCTGTTTTTT; cdr3_aa: CASSQEWGGLNTGELFF
d_call: -; clone_size: -; j_call: TRBJ2-1; v_call: TRBV6-1; cdr3_nt: TGTGCCAGCAGGCCCGATCCCTTGGATGAGCAGTTCTTC; cdr3_aa: CASRPDPLDEQFF
d_call: TRBD1; clone_size: -; j_call: TRBJ2-7; v_call: TRBV5-1; cdr3_nt: TGCGCCAGCAGCTCGCCGGGACAGGGGTTCCACGAGCAGTACTTC; cdr3_aa: CASSSPGQGFHEQYF
d_call: TRBD2; clone_size: many; j_call: TRBJ2-5; v_call: TRBV12-3/TRBV12-4; cdr3_nt: TGTGCCAGCAGTCCCTGGACTAGCGGGGCCCAAGAGACCCAGTACTTC; cdr3_aa: CASSPWTSGAQETQYF
d_call: -; clone_size: many; j_call: TRBJ2-3; v_call: TRBV20-1; cdr3_nt: TGCAGTGCTAGAGAGGGAGCGGACAGGGACCTGCTTGGGGAGGGTACGCAGTATTTT; cdr3_aa: CSAREGADRDLLGEGTQYF
d_call: TRBD1; clone_size: few; j_call: TRBJ2-5; v_call: TRBV2; cdr3_nt: TGTGCCAGCAGCAGGAGACAGGGCACGGTGGAGACCCAGTACTTC; cdr3_aa: CASSRRQGTVETQYF
d_call: -; clone_size: many; j_call: TRBJ2-7; v_call: TRBV2; cdr3_nt: TGTGCCAGCAGTGAAGAGAATAGTTACGAGCAGTACTTC; cdr3_aa: CASSEENSYEQYF
d_call: -; clone_size: few; j_call: TRBJ2-3; v_call: TRBV10-3; cdr3_nt: TGTGCCATCAGTGACGGGGCGACCCCAGACAGCACAGATACGCAGTATTTT; cdr3_aa: CAISDGATPDSTDTQYF
d_call: -; clone_size: many; j_call: TRBJ2-1; v_call: TRBV12-3/TRBV12-4; cdr3_nt: TGTGCCAGCAGTTACAGGGCTGGGAATGAGCAGTTCTTC; cdr3_aa: CASSYRAGNEQFF
d_call: -; clone_size: -; j_call: TRBJ1-5; v_call: TRBV12-5; cdr3_nt: TGTGCTAGTGGTTGGACGTGGTTTAGCAATCAGCCCCAGCATTTT; cdr3_aa: CASGWTWFSNQPQHF
d_call: TRBD2; clone_size: few; j_call: TRBJ2-2; v_call: TRBV3-1; cdr3_nt: TGTGCCAGCAGCCAAGATTCGGGGGGGTACACCGGGGAGCTGTTTTTT; cdr3_aa: CASSQDSGGYTGELFF
d_call: -; clone_size: -; j_call: TRBJ2-5; v_call: TRBV7-9; cdr3_nt: TGTGCCAGCAGCCACCCCGTGAGCGGAGAAGGAGGAGAGACCCAGTACTTC; cdr3_aa: CASSHPVSGEGGETQYF
d_call: -; clone_size: many; j_call: TRBJ2-1; v_call: TRBV6-4; cdr3_nt: TGTGCCAGCAGTGACTCTTCGGGACACTACAATGAGCAGTTCTTC; cdr3_aa: CASSDSSGHYNEQFF
d_call: -; clone_size: few; j_call: TRBJ2-5; v_call: TRBV2; cdr3_nt: TGTGCCAGCCTCGGAAGGACAGAAGAGACCCAGTACTTC; cdr3_aa: CASLGRTEETQYF
d_call: -; clone_size: many; j_call: TRBJ2-1; v_call: TRBV11-2; cdr3_nt: TGTGCCAGCAGCTTAGCAGGGGTGAATGAGCAGTTCTTC; cdr3_aa: CASSLAGVNEQFF
d_call: -; clone_size: -; j_call: TRBJ2-7; v_call: TRBV3-1; cdr3_nt: TGTGCCAGCAGCCAAGGGGGAAGGGAGCAGTACTTC; cdr3_aa: CASSQGGREQYF
d_call: -; clone_size: -; j_call: TRBJ2-3; v_call: TRBV3-1; cdr3_nt: TGTGCCTCCACCCAAGATTTACTAACCGGTCTAGATACGCAGTATTTT; cdr3_aa: CASTQDLLTGLDTQYF